The next 21 T cell receptor beta chains were all read from a single sample in a study of T cell responses to AZD1222 COVID-19 vaccine. Repertoires were generated with immunoSEQ multiplex PCR, while TCRdb's copy carries only in-frame clones and drops some. The table includes about 160,000 clones, approximately 94% detected once. Sequences were derived from peripheral blood, sampled 28 days after the second AZD1222 dose. Receptors were obtained from an adult who received the AZD1222 COVID-19 vaccine.

The CDR3: CASSSPGLVAGELFF. For the CDR3, the DNA is TGTGCCAGCAGCTCACCGGGACTAGTGGCCGGGGAGCTGTTTTTT. The chain has TRBV7-9 and TRBJ2-2; TRBD2 matches 8 bases. CDR3 length: 15 amino acids. J lost 6 bases, V lost 4 bases, and 7 bases had no gene match. In germline, CDR1 is SEHNR, CDR2 FQNEAQ (reference sequence). Filled out from reference TRBV7-9 and TRBJ2-2, the complete variable domain reads DTGVSQNPRHKITKRGQNVTFRCDPISEHNRLYWYRQTLGQGPEFLTYFQNEAQLEKSRLLSDRFSAERPKGSFSTLEIQRTEQGDSAMYLCASSSPGLVAGELFFGEGSRLTVL.

CDR3 sequence reads: CASSQFTRDLSNQPQHF. The CDR3 region has the DNA TGCGCCAGCAGTCAATTTACCCGAGACCTTAGCAATCAGCCCCAGCATTTT. This chain joins TRBV23-1 and TRBJ1-5; D is ambiguous. TRBV23-1 is an ORF, with its function uncertain. Trimming took 1 base from V and 0 from J, leaving 13 bases between them. The CDR3 extends over 17 amino acids.

The chain combines TRBV5-8 with TRBJ1-5; 9 bases line up with TRBD1. This CDR3 region has 18 residues. V lost 5 bases, J lost 0 bases, and 12 bases stayed unmatched. The germline V gene encodes CDR1 SGHTS and CDR2 YDEGEE. The DNA for the CDR3 is TGTGCCAGCAGGGATCCGGGACAGGGTTTTCTTAGCAATCAGCCCCAGCATTTT. Translating gives CASRDPGQGFLSNQPQHF.

V is TRBV10-2 and J is TRBJ1-2, with D unresolved. Per the germline V gene, CDR1 is WSHSY and CDR2 is SAAADI. Trimming left V 0 bases short and J 4 bases short, with 9 bases between. This CDR3 contains 14 residues. The CDR3 region has the DNA TGCGCCAGCAGTGAGTCAGGACCGTTCTATGGCTACACCTTC. It is translated as CASSESGPFYGYTF.

Notes on this clone: This specimen includes other DNA sequences encoding the same CDR3. The chain employs TRBV28 and TRBJ2-5; tentatively, D is TRBD2 (5 bases). This CDR3 comprises 12 residues. Germline CDR1 reads MDHEN; CDR2 reads SYDVKM. V dropped 6 bases and J dropped 3 bases, with 8 bases sitting between them. CDR3 sequence: CASSLLEETQYF. CDR3 DNA: TGTGCCAGCAGCCTACTAGAAGAGACCCAGTACTTC.

The V and J genes are TRBV6-5 and TRBJ1-3; D gene unclear. V was clipped by 5 bases and J by 3 bases, with 8 bases between them. This CDR3 comprises 13 residues. Germline V gene lookup returns CDR1 MNHEY and CDR2 SVGAGI. CDR3 DNA sequence: TGTGCCAGCAGTCCCCCTGGTGGAAACACCATATATTTT. Translated: CASSPPGGNTIYF.

This clone was seen only once. The rearrangement uses TRBV18 and TRBJ2-1; D uncertain. V lost 6 bases and J 6 bases, leaving 15 bases between the germline ends. The CDR3 is 14 residues long. CDR1 is KGHSH and CDR2 is LQKENI in the germline V gene. The CDR3: CASSASGPLNEQFF. In DNA form, the CDR3 reads TGTGCCAGCTCCGCCTCTGGACCCCTCAATGAGCAGTTCTTC.

As regards this clone: The same CDR3 is also encoded by other DNA sequences in this sample. This chain joins TRBV6-5 and TRBJ1-1, with 7 bases fitting TRBD1. The germline V gene encodes CDR1 MNHEY and CDR2 SVGAGI. The trim removed 6 bases at V and 5 bases at J, leaving 6 bases unmatched. The CDR3 is 13 residues long. The CDR3, as DNA: TGTGCCAGCAGAAGACAGGGAGCAACTGAAGCTTTCTTT. Translated: CASRRQGATEAFF.

V usage is TRBV6-5 and J usage is TRBJ2-1; 7 bases are shared with TRBD2. Germline-derived CDR1 and CDR2 are MNHEY and SVGAGI. The CDR3 totals 14 residues. Unmatched junction bases numbered 3, after V lost 6 bases and J lost 1 base. The CDR3 loop reads CASRRAGSYNEQFF. In DNA, the CDR3 is TGTGCCAGCAGGCGAGCGGGATCCTACAATGAGCAGTTCTTC.

This clone was observed a handful of times. The rearrangement uses TRBV4-2 and TRBJ1-5; possibly TRBD1 for D (5 bases). The V and J ends lost 0 bases and 3 bases respectively, with 12 bases between them. The CDR3 totals 16 residues. CDR1 LGHNA and CDR2 YNFKEQ come from the germline V gene. The CDR3 nucleotides are TGTGCCAGCAGCCAAGATACAGGTATTAACAATCAGCCCCAGCATTTT. Its protein is CASSQDTGINNQPQHF.

V usage is TRBV6-5 and J usage is TRBJ2-3; D ambiguous. V was pared by 8 bases and J by 6 bases, with 15 bases between. The CDR3 extends over 13 amino acids. Per the germline V gene, CDR1 is MNHEY and CDR2 is SVGAGI. The CDR3 reads CASGIYSADTQYF. As DNA, the CDR3 is TGTGCCAGCGGGATCTACAGCGCGGATACGCAGTATTTT.

This clone was observed a single time. The chain is built from TRBV6-5 and TRBJ1-5, with 8 bases fitting TRBD1. The V and J ends lost 4 bases and 1 base, in that order; junction bases with no gene match: 6. The CDR3 covers 16 residues. Germline-derived CDR1 and CDR2 are MNHEY and SVGAGI. The CDR3, as DNA: TGTGCCAGCAGTTCCGGACAGGGTGGGAGCAATCAGCCCCAGCATTTT. Translating gives CASSSGQGGSNQPQHF.

This chain links TRBV5-1 with TRBJ1-3; D might be TRBD1 (5 bases). The V gene lost 4 bases and the J gene lost 0 bases, with 11 bases spanning the gap. Germline-derived CDR1 and CDR2 are SGHRS and YFSETQ. CDR3 length: 15 residues. CDR3 sequence (DNA): TGCGCCAGCAGCCTCGGGGGAAGCTCTGGAAACACCATATATTTT. It specifies CASSLGGSSGNTIYF.

The gene calls are TRBV15 and TRBJ1-5, with D possibly matching TRBD1 (5 bases). The CDR3 sequence is 14 residues long. Deletions cut 5 bases from V and 3 bases from J, with 11 bases between. The germline gives CDR1 LNHNV, CDR2 YYDKDF (reference sequence). CDR3: CATSWGWNNQPQHF. As DNA, the CDR3 is TGTGCCACCAGCTGGGGGTGGAACAATCAGCCCCAGCATTTT.

The chain is built from TRBV27 and TRBJ1-1; no reliable D call. Trimming stripped 4 bases from V and 6 bases from J, with 15 bases between. Germline CDR1 is MNHEY and CDR2 is SMNVEV (reference sequence). The CDR3 covers 14 residues. The CDR3, as DNA: TGTGCCAGCAGTTACCTTGGGTTCGAGGCTGAAGCTTTCTTT. Amino acids: CASSYLGFEAEAFF.

J is TRBJ1-5 and V is TRBV6-5; possible D gene TRBD1, 5 bases. The germline gives CDR1 MNHEY, CDR2 SVGAGI. The CDR3 extends over 13 amino acids. V was cut by 5 bases and J by 9 bases, with 14 bases left in between. In DNA, the CDR3 is TGTGCCAGCAGTCTGACCGGGGCCCGGCCCCAGCATTTT. Its translation is CASSLTGARPQHF.

The chain has TRBV5-1 and TRBJ2-7, with D tentatively TRBD1 (6 bases). Germline CDR1 SGHRS, CDR2 YFSETQ. V was clipped by 4 bases and J by 3 bases, with 20 bases between them. This CDR3 region has 16 residues. For the CDR3, the DNA is TGCGCCAGCAGCCAGGGACACCGGGACCTAAGCTACGAGCAGTACTTC. Translating it yields CASSQGHRDLSYEQYF. Based on the CDR3 plus reference TRBV5-1 and TRBJ2-7, the full variable domain is KAGVTQTPRYLIKTRGQQVTLSCSPISGHRSVSWYQQTPGQGLQFLFEYFSETQRNKGNFPGRFSGRQFSNSRSEMNVSTLELGDSALYLCASSQGHRDLSYEQYFGPGTRLTVT.

This chain links TRBV30 with TRBJ2-7; the match to TRBD1 covers 10 bases. Germline CDR1 reads GTSNPN; CDR2 reads SVGIG (reference sequence). This CDR3 has 14 amino acids. The V segment lost 3 bases and the J segment 7 bases; nucleotides outside the gene matches: 9. The CDR3 coding sequence is TGTGCCTGGAGCGACGGGACAGGGGATCATGAGCAGTACTTC. As protein: CAWSDGTGDHEQYF. Filled out from reference TRBV30 and TRBJ2-7, the complete variable domain reads SQTIHQWPATLVQPVGSPLSLECTVEGTSNPNLYWYRQAAGRGLQLLFYSVGIGQISSEVPQNLSASRPQDRQFILSSKKLLLSDSGFYLCAWSDGTGDHEQYFGPGTRLTVT.

V is TRBV15 and J is TRBJ1-1, with 8 bases fitting TRBD1. V was pared by 3 bases and J by 5 bases, with 8 bases of the junction left unmatched. This CDR3 has 15 residues. Germline-derived CDR1 and CDR2 are LNHNV and YYDKDF (reference sequence). CDR3 sequence reads: CATSRLDREGTEAFF. Here the CDR3 DNA reads TGTGCCACCAGCAGGCTGGACAGGGAAGGGACTGAAGCTTTCTTT.

The rearrangement links TRBV7-6 to TRBJ2-1, with TRBD2 identical over 11 bases. V lost 5 bases to trimming and J lost 7 bases; unmatched junction nucleotides: 7. In germline, CDR1 is SGHVS, CDR2 FNYEAQ. This CDR3 has 15 amino acids. CDR3 in DNA: TGTGCCAGCAGCGATGGACTAGCGGGCCGTAATGAGCAGTTCTTC. Translated: CASSDGLAGRNEQFF.

The rearrangement links TRBV18 to TRBJ1-2, with D possibly TRBD1 on 6 matching bases. Trimming left V 2 bases short and J 4 bases short, with 14 bases between. CDR3 length: 15 amino acids. The germline gives CDR1 KGHSH, CDR2 LQKENI. Here the CDR3 DNA reads TGTGCCAGCTCACCAGGTGGGGACAATATCTATGGCTACACCTTC. This codes for CASSPGGDNIYGYTF.